The next 7 T cell receptor beta chains were all read from a single sample in a study of T cells after yellow fever vaccination. TCRdb processed the 5' RACE reads anew with MiXCR; each CDR3 protein has one entry. The sample lists about 320,000 distinct CDR3 sequences; about 4.5% were seen once. The source was PBMCs, collected 15 days after the yellow fever booster vaccination. These receptors were collected from a man younger than 30 who received the YFV17D yellow fever vaccine.

This clonotype was seen only a few times. The DNA is omitted, as the CDR3 cannot be located on it reliably, and the CDR3 follows TCRdb's listing. This chain joins TRBV4-2 and TRBJ1-5; TRBD1, the D gene given by the table, was not confirmed from the DNA. The CDR3 length equals 17 residues, ends included. The germline V gene has CDR1 LGHNA and CDR2 YNFKEQ. The CDR3 reads CASSPFGPGKANQPQHF.

This clonotype was seen at least ten times. The rearrangement uses TRBV5-6 and TRBJ2-5; tentatively, D is TRBD2 (6 bases). This CDR3 has 11 residues. The germline V gene encodes CDR1 SGHDT and CDR2 YYEEEE. Trimming removed 4 bases from V and 8 bases from J, with 9 bases in between. The CDR3 spells CASSTGGTQYF. The DNA for the CDR3 is TGTGCCAGCAGCACCGGGGGAACCCAGTACTTC.

The table lists this clonotype with many counts. The CDR3 DNA sequence: TGCAGTGCTAGACCACCCCCGGGACTAGCGGGAGAAGAGAGCTCCTACAATGAGCAGTTCTTC. Translation: CSARPPPGLAGEESSYNEQFF. This chain links TRBV20-1 with TRBJ2-1; 14 bases match TRBD2. The length of the CDR3 is 21 residues. The germline CDR1 and CDR2 sequences are DFQATT and SNEGSKA (reference sequence). J was trimmed by 0 bases and V by 2 bases; bases with no gene match: 15.

J is TRBJ2-5 and V is TRBV6-2 or TRBV6-3; a possible D gene is TRBD2 (5 bases). CDR1 is MNHEY, CDR2 SVGEGT, per germline. Trimming removed 6 bases at V and 3 bases at J, with 23 bases between. The CDR3 runs 17 residues. The CDR3 reads CASRGPLSGRREETQYF. In DNA, the CDR3 is TGTGCCAGCAGAGGCCCCCTATCAGGTCGGCGGGAAGAGACCCAGTACTTC.

In its sample, this clonotype ranks as medium-sized. V is TRBV7-8 and J is TRBJ2-7, with D uncertain. Germline V gene lookup returns CDR1 SGHVS and CDR2 FQNEAQ. Trimming removed 0 bases at V and 3 bases at J, with 15 bases between. CDR3 length equals 16 residues. The CDR3 loop is CASSLALDPSGYEQYF. In nucleotides, the CDR3 is TGTGCCAGCAGCTTAGCGCTCGACCCCTCGGGCTACGAGCAGTACTTC.

The chain employs TRBV4-3 and TRBJ2-2; D is unclear. V dropped 0 bases and J dropped 0 bases, with 5 bases sitting between them. The CDR3 length is 15 residues. Germline V lookup: CDR1 LGHNA, CDR2 YSLEER. The chain's CDR3 is CASSQELSNTGELFF. Here the CDR3 DNA reads TGCGCCAGCAGCCAAGAACTCTCGAACACCGGGGAGCTGTTTTTT.

The sample holds a few counts of this clonotype. The CDR3, as DNA: TGTGCCAGCAGGTTCCCGCAGGCGGATGGCTACACCTTC. This encodes CASRFPQADGYTF. The chain uses TRBV28 and TRBJ1-2; D unclear. This CDR3 has 13 amino acids. CDR1 is MDHEN and CDR2 is SYDVKM in the germline V gene. V dropped 6 bases and J dropped 6 bases, with 14 bases sitting between them.